This T cell receptor beta chain was identified during a study of CD8 T cell repertoires and HIV-1 epitope variants. Study background: Each of Twenty-five Gag and Nef epitope peptides stimulated a separate culture. 1M T cells were kept uncultured as a baseline.

V lost 7 bases, J lost 1 base, and 20 bases lay in between. The CDR3 length is 17 residues. The germline gives CDR1 SNHLY, CDR2 FYNNEI. Method: immunoSEQ multiplex PCR; TCRdb's copy keeps in-frame clones and lacks some. The data show some 87,000 clones, almost 75% seen once. The receptor comes from a male donor with HIV. What was sequenced was uncultured baseline CD8+ T cells from peripheral blood mononuclear cells (PBMCs). The chain combines TRBV2 with TRBJ2-1; D call uncertain. The CDR3 DNA reads TGTGCCAGCACTATCAAAGGCGGAGTGGGATCCTACAATGAGCAGTTCTTC. Translated, it gives CASTIKGGVGSYNEQFF.